This T cell receptor beta chain was captured by sequencing in a study of T cell responses to AZD1222 COVID-19 vaccine. About the research overall: Pooling was applied to second doses at about 4 or about 12 weeks.

This CDR3 comprises 16 residues. Study observations and caveats: The breadth and depth of Spike-specific TCRs increased once two AZD1222 doses had been given. The donor group comprised mostly white British people and more females; the analysis possibly underestimated clonal diversity.

This clone has just one count. Its antigen is unidentified. Profiled with immunoSEQ multiplex PCR; TCRdb holds only in-frame clones, not every one. This table has 100,000 to 150,000 clones, approximately 85% appearing once. The chain has TRBV12-2 and TRBJ2-3; no check of the table's D call, TRBD2, against the DNA was made. TRBV12-2 is designated a pseudogene. The sample here was peripheral blood, taken on day 0 of AZD1222 vaccination. The origin of this receptor is an adult in good health. In DNA, the CDR3 is TGTGCTAACGGGCTAGCGGGCTCCTCTAGCACAGATACGCAGTATTTT. It is translated as CANGLAGSSSTDTQYF.